Sequencing of this TCR beta chain was carried out in a study of identical twins. Donors uniformly comprised healthy Caucasians. Between the trimmed V and J ends, which lost 2 bases and 0 bases, there was a span of 9 bases. The CDR3 contains 15 residues. In germline, CDR1 is WNHNN, CDR2 SYGVQD (reference sequence). One entry per CDR3 protein, called by TCRdb with MiXCR from the 5' RACE reads. This sample has approximately 1.8 million distinct CDR3 sequences, with under 35% found just once. Study-level points and caveats: Potential partial confounding of zero-insertion analyses by invariant MAIT and iNKT cells was noted.

Details on this clonotype: The antigen remains unidentified.

V is TRBV10-1 and J is TRBJ2-3, with a weak D call TRBD1 (5 bases). The sample consisted of cord blood. The receptor was derived from a newborn girl in good health. The CDR3 nucleotides are TGCGCCAGCAGTGAGCTGGGGCCTAGCACAGATACGCAGTATTTT. This encodes CASSELGPSTDTQYF.